This T cell receptor beta chain came from a study of T cell responses to AZD1222 COVID-19 vaccine. Study-level points and caveats: The study sampled repertoires only after the peak T cell response.

Comment on this clone: Its antigen is still unknown.

Trimming cost V 2 bases and J 2 bases, with 8 bases left between them. CDR1 and CDR2 from the germline V gene are SGHKS and YYEKEE (reference sequence). The CDR3 contains 14 residues. Method: immunoSEQ multiplex PCR; TCRdb's copy keeps in-frame clones and lacks some. Found here are 150,000 or so clones, 93% of them singletons; the top ten hold over 7.5%. The input for sequencing was peripheral blood, taken on day 0 of AZD1222 vaccination. V usage is TRBV5-5 and J usage is TRBJ1-3; TRBD1 is a possible D gene (6 bases). This TCR came from an adult in good health. The CDR3 reads CASSFSGAGNTIYF. The CDR3, as DNA: TGTGCCAGCAGCTTCTCAGGGGCTGGAAACACCATATATTTT.